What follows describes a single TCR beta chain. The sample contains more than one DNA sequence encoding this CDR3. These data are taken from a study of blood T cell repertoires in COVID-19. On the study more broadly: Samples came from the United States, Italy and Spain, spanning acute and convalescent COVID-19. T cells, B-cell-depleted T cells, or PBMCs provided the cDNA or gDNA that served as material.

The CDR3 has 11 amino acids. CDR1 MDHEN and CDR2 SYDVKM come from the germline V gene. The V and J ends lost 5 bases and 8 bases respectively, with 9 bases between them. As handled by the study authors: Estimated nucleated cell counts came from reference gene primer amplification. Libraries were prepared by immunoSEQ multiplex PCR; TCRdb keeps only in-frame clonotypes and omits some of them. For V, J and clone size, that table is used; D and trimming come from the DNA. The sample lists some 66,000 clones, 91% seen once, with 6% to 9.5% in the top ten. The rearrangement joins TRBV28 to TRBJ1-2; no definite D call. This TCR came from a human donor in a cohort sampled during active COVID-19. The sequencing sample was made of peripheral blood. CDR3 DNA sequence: TGTGCCAGCAGTCTCGGAGGGGGCTACACCTTC. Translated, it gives CASSLGGGYTF.